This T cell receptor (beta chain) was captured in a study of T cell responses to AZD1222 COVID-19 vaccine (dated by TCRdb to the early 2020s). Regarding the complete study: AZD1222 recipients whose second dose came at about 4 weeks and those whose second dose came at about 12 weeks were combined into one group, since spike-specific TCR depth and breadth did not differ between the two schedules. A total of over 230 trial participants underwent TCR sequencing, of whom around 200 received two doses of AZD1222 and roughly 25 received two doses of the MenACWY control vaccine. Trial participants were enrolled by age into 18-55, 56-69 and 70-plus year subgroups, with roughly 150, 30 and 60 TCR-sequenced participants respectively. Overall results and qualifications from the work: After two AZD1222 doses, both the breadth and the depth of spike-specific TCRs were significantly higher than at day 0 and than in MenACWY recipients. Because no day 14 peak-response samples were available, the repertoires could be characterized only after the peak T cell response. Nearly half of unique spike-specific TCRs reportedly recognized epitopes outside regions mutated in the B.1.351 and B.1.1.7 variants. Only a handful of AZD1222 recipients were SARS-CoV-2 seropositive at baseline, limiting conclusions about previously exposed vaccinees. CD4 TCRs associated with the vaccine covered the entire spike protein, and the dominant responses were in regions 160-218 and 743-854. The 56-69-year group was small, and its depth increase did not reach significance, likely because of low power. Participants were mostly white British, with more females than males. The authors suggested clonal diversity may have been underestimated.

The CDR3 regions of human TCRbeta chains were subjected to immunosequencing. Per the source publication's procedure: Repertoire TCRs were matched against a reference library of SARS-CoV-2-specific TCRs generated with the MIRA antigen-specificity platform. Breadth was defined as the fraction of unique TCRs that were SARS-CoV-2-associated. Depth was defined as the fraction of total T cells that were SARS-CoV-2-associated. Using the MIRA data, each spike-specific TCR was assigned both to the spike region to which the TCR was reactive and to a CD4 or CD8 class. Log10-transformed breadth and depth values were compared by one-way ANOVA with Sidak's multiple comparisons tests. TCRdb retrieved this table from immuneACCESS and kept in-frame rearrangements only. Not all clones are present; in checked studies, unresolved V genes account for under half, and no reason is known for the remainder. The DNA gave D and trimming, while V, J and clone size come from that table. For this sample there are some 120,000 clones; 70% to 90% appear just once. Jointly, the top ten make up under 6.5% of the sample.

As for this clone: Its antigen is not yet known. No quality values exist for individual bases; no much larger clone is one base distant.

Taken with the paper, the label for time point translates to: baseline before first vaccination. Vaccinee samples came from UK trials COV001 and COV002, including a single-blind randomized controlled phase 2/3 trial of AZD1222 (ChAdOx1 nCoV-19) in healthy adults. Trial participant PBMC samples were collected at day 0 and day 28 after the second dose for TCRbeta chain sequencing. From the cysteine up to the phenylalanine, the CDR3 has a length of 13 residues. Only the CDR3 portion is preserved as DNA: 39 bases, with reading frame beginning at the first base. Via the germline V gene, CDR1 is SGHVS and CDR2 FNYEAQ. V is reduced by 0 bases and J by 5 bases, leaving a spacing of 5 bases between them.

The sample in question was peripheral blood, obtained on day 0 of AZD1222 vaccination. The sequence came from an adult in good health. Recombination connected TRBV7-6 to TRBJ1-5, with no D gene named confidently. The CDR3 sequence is CASSLAEDQPQHF. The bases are TGTGCCAGCAGCTTAGCGGAGGATCAGCCCCAGCATTTT.